Each of the 9 T cell receptor beta chains below was sequenced from the same sample in a study of Graves' ophthalmopathy and Graves' hyperthyroidism. TCR beta CDR3 amplification used RNA transcripts. RT-PCR with HTBI primers came first, then second-round multiplex PCR. TCRdb redid the calling of the multiplex PCR reads with MiXCR, one entry per CDR3 protein. This sample carries 1 million to 1.3 million distinct CDR3 sequences, roughly two fifths of them seen once, and the ten largest clones take 11%. Sequenced input: peripheral blood or thyroid tissue (not recorded which). These receptor sequences come from an adult man with Graves' hyperthyroidism.

Only a few counts were recorded for this clonotype. V and J are TRBV7-2 and TRBJ2-5; TRBD1 is a possible D gene (6 bases). V lost 7 bases and J lost 1, with 22 bases in between. There are 17 residues in the CDR3. Germline V CDR1 and CDR2: SGHTA, FQGNSA. The CDR3 loop reads CASKRRLLDSFQETQYF. The DNA for the CDR3 is TGTGCCAGCAAGCGTAGGCTGTTGGACAGCTTCCAAGAGACCCAGTACTTC.

This chain connects TRBV7-2 to TRBJ1-1; D is unclear. The CDR3 has 14 amino acids. V gave up 0 bases and J gave up 7 bases, with 12 bases separating them. In germline, CDR1 is SGHTA, CDR2 FQGNSA. CDR3 loop: CASSLAFDTLEAFF. Written as DNA, the CDR3 is TGTGCCAGCAGCTTAGCCTTCGACACCCTTGAAGCTTTCTTT.

In its sample, this clonotype was seen many times. V gene TRBV11-2 combines with J gene TRBJ1-2, with D perhaps TRBD1 (6 bases). There are 14 residues in the CDR3. Germline CDR1 SGHAT, CDR2 FQNNGV. V lost 5 bases and J lost 0, with 10 bases in between. As DNA, the CDR3 is TGTGCCAGCAGCCAGGACAGATCTAACTATGGCTACACCTTC. Its translation: CASSQDRSNYGYTF.

This clonotype has just a few counts. A junction end diverges from the germline sequence, so it may reflect a read error. V usage is TRBV10-2 and J usage is TRBJ1-5; 11 nucleotides line up with TRBD1. Germline V gives CDR1 WSHSY, CDR2 SAAADI. The CDR3 contains 16 residues. The CDR3 region has the DNA TGTGCCAGCAGGAATCCAACCGGGACAGGGGGTCAGCCCCAGCATTTT. Encoded protein: CASRNPTGTGGQPQHF.

The rearrangement links TRBV27 to TRBJ1-6; D might be TRBD1 (5 bases). Trimming stripped 4 bases from V and 9 bases from J, with 10 bases between. The germline CDR1 and CDR2 sequences are MNHEY and SMNVEV (reference sequence). The CDR3 loop spans 13 amino acids. The CDR3 loop reads CASSWGTSSPLHF. Written as DNA, the CDR3 is TGTGCCAGCAGTTGGGGGACGTCTTCACCCCTCCACTTT.

The V call is TRBV6-5, the J call TRBJ2-6; 8 positions match TRBD1. This CDR3 contains 18 residues. V dropped 1 base and J dropped 3; count of bases not matched to a gene: 8. Germline CDR1 and CDR2: MNHEY and SVGAGI. The CDR3 region has the DNA TGTGCCAGCAGTTACTTGGGGACAGGACCCTTTGGGGCCAACGTCCTGACTTTC. It specifies CASSYLGTGPFGANVLTF.

A single count supports this clonotype. Since a much larger clone is just one base distant, this may be a read error. The V gene is TRBV11-1, the J gene TRBJ2-5, with D perhaps matching TRBD1 or TRBD2 (5 bases each). Germline assignment: CDR1 SGHAT and CDR2 FQDESV (reference sequence). The CDR3 loop spans 14 amino acids. The V end lost 7 bases, the J end lost 5 bases, and 17 bases lay between the germline ends. The chain's CDR3 is CASTGQLQSETQYF. Written as DNA, the CDR3 is TGTGCCAGCACGGGGCAACTGCAATCTGAGACCCAGTACTTC.

This chain connects TRBV10-3 to TRBJ2-5; 7 bases are a match to TRBD1. Germline loops: CDR1 ENHRY, CDR2 SYGVKD. The junction had 5 bases not matched to a gene; V was cut back by 7 bases and J by 0 bases. The CDR3 length is 14 residues. CDR3 sequence: CAINLGQDQETQYF. The CDR3 coding sequence is TGTGCCATCAACCTCGGACAGGACCAAGAGACCCAGTACTTC.

The J gene is TRBJ2-5, the V gene TRBV7-6, with TRBD1 matching 10 bases. The CDR3 covers 16 residues. Per the germline V gene, CDR1 is SGHVS and CDR2 is FNYEAQ. The junction had 8 bases not matched to a gene; V was cut back by 7 bases and J by 0 bases. CDR3 residues: CASTRSGQGYQETQYF. CDR3 coding DNA: TGTGCCAGCACCCGCTCGGGACAGGGGTACCAAGAGACCCAGTACTTC.